This TCR beta chain was captured by sequencing in a study of blood T cell repertoires in COVID-19. Whole-study context: Material from acute and convalescent COVID-19 was sourced from the United States, Italy and Spain. From T cells, B-cell-depleted T cells, or PBMCs came the material, which was cDNA or gDNA.

As processed by the authors: By means of reference gene primer amplification, nucleated cell counts were estimated. Method: immunoSEQ multiplex PCR; TCRdb's copy keeps in-frame clones and lacks some. For V, J and clone size, that table is used; D and trimming come from the DNA. The table lists about 42,000 clones, approximately 91% of them singletons. The CDR3 covers 17 residues. Looked up from germline, CDR1 is SEHNR and CDR2 is FQNEAQ (reference sequence). The ends were cut back, 4 bases at V and 3 bases at J, with 19 bases in the middle. The chain combines TRBV7-9 with TRBJ2-1; D perhaps matches TRBD2 (7 bases). Sequences were obtained from peripheral blood. The TCR sequence derives from a human donor in a cohort sampled during active COVID-19. CDR3 coding DNA: TGTGCCAGCAGCTCGACCGGGGGGCGGGTCTTCTACAATGAGCAGTTCTTC. It yields the protein CASSSTGGRVFYNEQFF.